This T cell receptor (beta chain) was recorded in a study of beta chain features in type 1 diabetes. In germline, CDR1 is SGHVS, CDR2 FNYEAQ. J lost 3 bases, V lost 5 bases, and 5 bases had no gene match. The CDR3 extends over 16 amino acids. Markers CD45RO/CCR7/CD25/CD127/CD95/CD27 served to sort CD4+ naive, central memory, regulatory and stem cell-like memory cells. Expressed TCRB transcripts were sequenced after all isolated RNA was converted to cDNA. Repertoires were generated with immunoSEQ multiplex PCR, while TCRdb's copy carries only in-frame clones and drops some. The sample carries 500,000 to 800,000 clones, 9.5% to 15% recorded once. Broader study findings: Type 1 diabetes patients showed fewer insertions and more deletions at VDJ junctions. Shortening of TCRB CDR3s, moderate but significant, appeared in all four CD4+ subsets of Type 1 diabetes patients.

Of note for this clone: The antigen is undetermined.

The source of this sequence is a man aged 25 to 40 with type 1 diabetes. The chain joins TRBV7-6 to TRBJ2-1, with 12 bases identical to TRBD2. The specimen was naive CD4+ T cells from blood. The DNA of the CDR3 is TGTGCCAGCAGCCCTCTAGCGGGGGGGCTCTACAATGAGCAGTTCTTC. Amino acid sequence: CASSPLAGGLYNEQFF.